This T cell receptor beta chain is drawn from a study of blood T cell repertoires in COVID-19. This clone was recorded once. Sequencing used immunoSEQ multiplex PCR; TCRdb keeps in-frame clones, though not all of them. The repertoire holds 70,000 to 90,000 clones, 82% seen once, with 1% to 1.5% in the top ten. Germline CDR1 and CDR2: MDHEN and SYDVKM. V trimming: 5 bases; J trimming: 4 bases; junction bases outside the gene matches: 10. This CDR3 comprises 16 residues. The rearrangement joins TRBV28 to TRBJ2-3; 9 bases line up with TRBD2. The sequenced material came from peripheral blood. The clonotype comes from a woman of 80 years or more with acute or convalescent COVID-19. The DNA for the CDR3 is TGTGCCAGCAGTGCATGGGGTAGCGGGAGCCCAGATACGCAGTATTTT. Its protein is CASSAWGSGSPDTQYF.